Listed below are T cell receptor beta chains from one sample, sequenced in a study of cytomegalovirus exposure and HLA in healthy donors. TCRdb's table, derived via immunoSEQ multiplex PCR, lists solely in-frame clones and lacks some. This sample has tens of thousands of clones, with roughly 70% found just once. Sequenced sample: PBMCs. These receptors originate from a man aged 55 to 70 in good health and CMV-seropositive. Each CDR3 is given with its conserved first and last residue. D genes are given only for firm matches. Expanded clones get a size class; other rows say once, few or many, or leave the size out.

length	size	V	D	J	DNA	CDR3
15	few	TRBV19	-	TRBJ1-5	TGTGCCAGTAGAAGGGACACCTTTGGCAATCAGCCCCAGCATTTT	CASRRDTFGNQPQHF
14	-	TRBV18	TRBD1	TRBJ1-2	TGTGCCAGCTCACAGGGACAGGAGTACTATGGCTACACCTTC	CASSQGQEYYGYTF
17	-	TRBV4-1	TRBD1	TRBJ1-2	TGCGCCAGCAGCCAAGTCCTGGGGCTGGGACAGGGAATTGGCTACACCTTC	CASSQVLGLGQGIGYTF
12	few	TRBV28	-	TRBJ1-2	TGTGCCAGCAGTTTATGGGGCTCTGGCTACACCTTC	CASSLWGSGYTF
15	-	TRBV9	-	TRBJ2-7	TGTGCCAGCAGCGTAGGAACGGCGGTTCTCTACGAGCAGTACTTC	CASSVGTAVLYEQYF
15	few	TRBV2	TRBD2	TRBJ2-4	TGTGCCAGCAGTGACTCGGGACTAGCGGAAAACATTCAGTACTTC	CASSDSGLAENIQYF
13	-	TRBV30	-	TRBJ1-6	TGTGCCTGGGGGTTCAAGGGCACCGGGGCCCTCCACTTT	CAWGFKGTGALHF
14	-	TRBV6-1	-	TRBJ2-3	TGTGCCAGCAGTGGGTGGGAGTCTACAGATACGCAGTATTTT	CASSGWESTDTQYF
14	-	TRBV27	TRBD1	TRBJ1-2	TGTGCCAGCAGGTCAGGGGGTGGTTACACTGGCTACACCTTC	CASRSGGGYTGYTF
18	-	TRBV19	TRBD1	TRBJ1-1	TGTGCCAGTAGTAAAGAGCGGCCGGGACAGGGGAAGGACACTGAAGCTTTCTTT	CASSKERPGQGKDTEAFF
13	-	TRBV27	TRBD1	TRBJ1-2	TGTGCCAGCAGCTGGACAGGAAACTATGGCTACACCTTC	CASSWTGNYGYTF
15	few	TRBV2	-	TRBJ1-4	TGTGCCAGCAGGGAGGGATTTGCAACTAATGAAAAACTGTTTTTT	CASREGFATNEKLFF
17	-	TRBV5-4	TRBD1	TRBJ2-6	TGTGCCAGCAGGTCCGGGACAGTCCACTCTGGGGCCAACGTCCTGACTTTC	CASRSGTVHSGANVLTF
13	-	TRBV27	-	TRBJ2-7	TGTGCCAGCATGGACGGGAGCGGTTACGAGCAGTACTTC	CASMDGSGYEQYF
15	-	TRBV11-2	-	TRBJ2-7	TGTGCCAGCAGCCCTGGACAAGCATTGACCTACGAGCAGTACTTC	CASSPGQALTYEQYF
14	few	TRBV5-6	-	TRBJ2-7	TGTGCCAGCAGCCCCATCGACAGGTCCTACGAGCAGTACTTC	CASSPIDRSYEQYF
15	-	TRBV15	-	TRBJ1-3	TGTGCCACCAGCAGAGATCGGGGCTCTGGAAACACCATATATTTT	CATSRDRGSGNTIYF
12	-	TRBV2	-	TRBJ1-2	TGTGCTACAGGTGGGGGAGGCCATGGCTACACCTTC	CATGGGGHGYTF
13	-	TRBV2	-	TRBJ1-5	TGTGCCAGCAGTGTGACGGAGAATCAGCCCCAGCATTTT	CASSVTENQPQHF
16	-	TRBV28	TRBD2	TRBJ2-1	TGTGCCAGCAGTTTAGAGGGACTAGCGGGAGGGTATGAGCAGTTCTTC	CASSLEGLAGGYEQFF
16	-	TRBV7-2	TRBD2	TRBJ2-5	TGTGCCAGCAGCTTCCTAGGAGCGGGAGTGTTAGAGACCCAGTACTTC	CASSFLGAGVLETQYF
16	-	TRBV25-1	TRBD1	TRBJ1-4	TGTGCCAGCAGTGAATTAGGGAACAGGGGGCCCGAAAAACTGTTTTTT	CASSELGNRGPEKLFF
14	-	TRBV28	-	TRBJ2-3	TGTGCCAGCAGTTTGGGGGCTAGCACAGATACGCAGTATTTT	CASSLGASTDTQYF
14	-	TRBV19	-	TRBJ2-7	TGTGCCAGTACCCCCGGCGGAGGGAAGTACGAGCAGTACTTC	CASTPGGGKYEQYF
14	few	TRBV11-2	-	TRBJ1-3	TGTGCCAGCAGCTTAGGGACATCTGGAAACACCATATATTTT	CASSLGTSGNTIYF
15	-	TRBV19	-	TRBJ1-2	TGTGCCAGTAGTACTTACGCCCGGGGAACATATGGCTACACCTTC	CASSTYARGTYGYTF
15	once	TRBV4-2	TRBD2	TRBJ2-2	TGTGCCAGCAGCCAGGGACTAGCGGGAACCGGGGAGCTGTTTTTT	CASSQGLAGTGELFF
15	-	TRBV7-7	TRBD1	TRBJ2-3	TGTGCCAGCAGCCGGACAGGGACTAGCACAGATACGCAGTATTTT	CASSRTGTSTDTQYF
14	once	TRBV14	-	TRBJ2-1	TGTGCCAGCAGCCAGGGGGGTGCCTACAATGAGCAGTTCTTC	CASSQGGAYNEQFF
16	once	TRBV27	TRBD2	TRBJ2-2	TGTGCCAGCAGTTTACTAGCGGGAGTTAACACCGGGGAGCTGTTTTTT	CASSLLAGVNTGELFF
15	-	TRBV6-5	TRBD2	TRBJ2-1	TGTGCCAGCAGTGCCGACCCGGGGGGGGTCAATGAGCAGTTCTTC	CASSADPGGVNEQFF
15	-	TRBV27	-	TRBJ2-2	TGTGCCAGCAGTTTATTTCCGGGTTTTACCGGGGAGCTGTTTTTT	CASSLFPGFTGELFF
14	-	TRBV18	TRBD2	TRBJ2-5	TGTGCCAGCGGCAAGACTAGCGGGGCGGAGACCCAGTACTTC	CASGKTSGAETQYF
16	-	TRBV9	-	TRBJ2-6	TGTGCCAGCAGCCCCCGGACAGCTGCTGGGGCCAACGTCCTGACTTTC	CASSPRTAAGANVLTF
15	-	TRBV5-1	TRBD2	TRBJ2-1	TGCGCCAGCAGCTTCCGGGACTACACCTACAATGAGCAGTTCTTC	CASSFRDYTYNEQFF
17	few	TRBV5-1	TRBD2	TRBJ2-1	TGCGCCAGCAGCCCTGGGACTAGCGGGGGGGCCTTCGATGAGCAGTTCTTC	CASSPGTSGGAFDEQFF
16	-	TRBV13	TRBD2	TRBJ2-2	TGTGCCAGCAGTCCTATTAGCGGGGCGAACACCGGGGAGCTGTTTTTT	CASSPISGANTGELFF
16	-	TRBV7-6	-	TRBJ1-1	TGTGCCAGCAGCTCACTAGGGTCAAGGTTGAACACTGAAGCTTTCTTT	CASSSLGSRLNTEAFF
13	-	TRBV25-1	TRBD1	TRBJ2-7	TGTGCCAGCCCGAGACAGGGGGCTGGCGAGCAGTACTTC	CASPRQGAGEQYF
16	-	TRBV5-1	-	TRBJ2-2	TGCGCCAGCAGCTACTTCACTGATGCGAACACCGGGGAGCTGTTTTTT	CASSYFTDANTGELFF
13	few	TRBV7-9	TRBD1	TRBJ1-4	TGTGCCAGCCCCCCAGGGGGCTTTGAAAAACTGTTTTTT	CASPPGGFEKLFF
15	-	TRBV18	TRBD1	TRBJ1-4	TGTGCCAGCTCACCTCGACAGGGGGATCTTGAAAAACTGTTTTTT	CASSPRQGDLEKLFF
16	-	TRBV28	TRBD1	TRBJ1-5	TGTGCCAGCAGTTTTAGGACAGGGGGAGATAATCAGCCCCAGCATTTT	CASSFRTGGDNQPQHF
17	-	TRBV11-2	-	TRBJ2-7	TGTGCCAGCAGCTTAGATCTCGGGACATCGCATCCCTACGAGCAGTACTTC	CASSLDLGTSHPYEQYF
14	-	TRBV15	-	TRBJ1-1	TGTGCCACCACCCACAGGCCCTTGAACACTGAAGCTTTCTTT	CATTHRPLNTEAFF